These 4 T cell receptor beta chains came from one sample sequenced in a study of blood T cell repertoires in COVID-19. The table came from immunoSEQ multiplex PCR; TCRdb's copy has only in-frame clones and leaves some out. The sample yields more than 60,000 clones, 88% seen once. What was sequenced was PBMCs or T cells enriched from blood (not recorded which). These receptors came from a woman aged 35 to 49 who had recovered from COVID-19.

The V gene is TRBV18, the J gene TRBJ2-5; weak D call: TRBD2 (5 bases). CDR1 is KGHSH, CDR2 LQKENI, per germline. This CDR3 has 13 amino acids. V was pared by 3 bases and J by 3 bases, with 8 bases between. In DNA form, the CDR3 reads TGTGCCAGCTCACCGGACTTAAAAGAGACCCAGTACTTC. It translates to CASSPDLKETQYF.

The V gene is TRBV6-2 or TRBV6-3, the J gene TRBJ2-1; D uncertain. The CDR3 loop spans 14 amino acids. Trimming cost V 0 bases and J 6 bases, with 9 bases left between them. Germline CDR1 and CDR2: MNHEY and SVGEGT. CDR3 nucleotide sequence: TGTGCCAGCAGTTACTCGACGGCGGCCAATGAGCAGTTCTTC. As protein: CASSYSTAANEQFF.

The chain links TRBV11-3 to TRBJ1-3; a weak D match, TRBD1 (5 bases). CDR1 is SGHNT and CDR2 is YENEEA in the germline V gene. Trimming took off 8 bases at V and 2 bases at J, with 16 bases between the two ends. The CDR3 runs to 15 residues. DNA for the CDR3: TGTGCCAGCGGAAGTCAGGGTCTAGCTGGAAACACCATATATTTT. It specifies CASGSQGLAGNTIYF.

The chain uses TRBV3-1 (or the pseudogene TRBV3-2) and TRBJ2-7; D gene uncertain. The ends were cut back, 3 bases at V and 3 bases at J, with 6 bases in the middle. CDR3 length: 12 amino acids. The germline CDR1 and CDR2 sequences are LGHDT and YNNKEL (reference sequence). CDR3 DNA sequence: TGTGCCAGCAGCCATTTCAGCTACGAGCAGTACTTC. As protein: CASSHFSYEQYF.